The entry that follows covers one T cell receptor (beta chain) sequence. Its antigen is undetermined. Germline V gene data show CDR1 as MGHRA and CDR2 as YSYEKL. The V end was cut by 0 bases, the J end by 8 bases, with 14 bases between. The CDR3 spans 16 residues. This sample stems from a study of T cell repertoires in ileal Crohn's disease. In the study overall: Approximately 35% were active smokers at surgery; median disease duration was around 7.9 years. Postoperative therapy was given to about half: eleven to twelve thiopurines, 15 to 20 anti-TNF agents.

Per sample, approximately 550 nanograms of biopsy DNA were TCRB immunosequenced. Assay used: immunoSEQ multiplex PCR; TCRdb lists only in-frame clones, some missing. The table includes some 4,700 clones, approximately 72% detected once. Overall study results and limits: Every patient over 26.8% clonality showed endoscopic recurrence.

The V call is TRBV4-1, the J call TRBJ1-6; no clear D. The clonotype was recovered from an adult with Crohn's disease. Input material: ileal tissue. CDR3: CASSQEEVTRHSPLHF. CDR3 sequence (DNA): TGCGCCAGCAGCCAAGAAGAGGTGACTCGACATTCACCCCTCCACTTT.